A selection of T cell receptor beta chains follows, all from one sample in a study of T cells in Graves' hyperthyroidism and ophthalmopathy. TCRdb re-derived calls from the multiplex PCR reads in MiXCR, one entry per CDR3 protein. The profile covers a few hundred thousand distinct CDR3 sequences, with 20% to 25% appearing a single time and 49% taken by the ten largest. The material sequenced was blood. The source is a woman aged 70 to 79 with Graves' ophthalmopathy. Each CDR3 is given with its conserved first and last residue. A D gene is named only where the DNA matches it firmly. The size of a clone is reported for some rows only, either as once, few or many, or as a class for expanded clones.

length	D	size	V	J	CDR3	DNA
19	NA	NA	TRBV4-2	TRBJ1-3	CASSQERGGQAFSGNTIYF	TGTGCCAGCAGCCAAGAACGGGGAGGGCAGGCTTTCTCTGGAAACACCATATATTTT
12	TRBD1	few	TRBV6-1	TRBJ1-2	CASRESGGGYTF	TGTGCCAGCAGGGAATCAGGGGGTGGCTACACCTTC
17	TRBD1	NA	TRBV5-1	TRBJ1-2	CASSLPAGGIANYGYTF	TGCGCCAGCAGCTTGCCGGCAGGGGGTATAGCTAACTATGGCTACACCTTC
14	TRBD2	few	TRBV12-5	TRBJ2-7	CASGRGGGSWEQYF	TGTGCTAGTGGCCGGGGCGGGGGGTCATGGGAGCAGTACTTC
14	NA	few	TRBV3-1	TRBJ1-2	CASSQGAGTDGYTF	TGTGCCAGCAGCCAAGGAGCAGGGACGGATGGCTACACCTTC
13	TRBD1	NA	TRBV3-1	TRBJ1-5	CASGTGRWQPQHF	TGTGCCAGCGGGACAGGGCGGTGGCAGCCCCAGCATTTT
16	NA	few	TRBV19	TRBJ1-4	CASSIGGRQSNEKLFF	TGTGCCAGTAGTATCGGGGGCCGCCAGAGTAATGAAAAACTGTTTTTT
14	NA	NA	TRBV19	TRBJ2-7	CASRNRQSTYEQYF	TGTGCCAGTAGAAATAGACAGTCAACCTACGAGCAGTACTTC
13	NA	NA	TRBV20-1	TRBJ1-5	CSAGRGEDQPQHF	TGCAGCGCCGGGAGGGGGGAAGATCAGCCCCAGCATTTT
15	TRBD1	few	TRBV2	TRBJ2-5	CASSLETGAWETQYF	TGTGCCAGCAGCTTAGAGACAGGGGCTTGGGAGACCCAGTACTTC
14	NA	NA	TRBV6-1	TRBJ1-2	CATQKRGANYGYTF	TGTGCCACTCAGAAGAGAGGGGCTAACTATGGCTACACCTTC
18	TRBD2	few	TRBV20-1	TRBJ2-3	CSARGIGTSGASTDTQYF	TGCAGTGCTAGAGGCATCGGGACTAGCGGCGCTAGCACAGATACGCAGTATTTT
14	TRBD2	many	TRBV2	TRBJ2-1	CASKVASGPQEQFF	TGTGCCAGCAAGGTCGCTAGCGGCCCACAGGAGCAGTTCTTC
13	NA	few	TRBV20-1	TRBJ1-1	CSIITPGNTEAFF	TGCAGTATCATTACCCCAGGGAACACTGAAGCTTTCTTT
15	TRBD2	NA	TRBV28	TRBJ2-7	CASRPGLAGVYEQYF	TGTGCCAGCAGACCCGGACTAGCGGGGGTCTACGAGCAGTACTTC
13	NA	few	TRBV19	TRBJ1-1	CASSQGINTEAFF	TGTGCCAGTTCACAGGGCATCAACACTGAAGCTTTCTTT
16	TRBD2	NA	TRBV11-2	TRBJ2-7	CASSPGSGNPLREQYF	TGTGCCAGCAGCCCGGGTAGCGGGAACCCCCTTCGGGAGCAGTACTTC
14	NA	few	TRBV18	TRBJ2-1	CASTRTEPNNEQFF	TGTGCCAGCACTAGGACCGAGCCCAACAATGAGCAGTTCTTC
15	TRBD1	NA	TRBV18	TRBJ1-5	CASSRRQGGDQPQHF	TGTGCCAGCTCACGCAGACAGGGAGGCGATCAGCCCCAGCATTTT
14	NA	few	TRBV5-1	TRBJ2-7	CASSPRGLAREQYF	TGCGCCAGCAGCCCCCGCGGCCTAGCGAGGGAGCAGTACTTC
16	TRBD2	many	TRBV7-9	TRBJ2-1	CASSLVGSGAYNEQFF	TGTGCCAGCAGCTTAGTTGGTAGCGGGGCCTACAATGAGCAGTTCTTC
14	NA	NA	TRBV7-3	TRBJ2-1	CASSLSGVNNEQFF	TGTGCCAGCAGCTTAAGTGGGGTAAACAATGAGCAGTTCTTC
13	NA	few	TRBV7-8	TRBJ1-1	CASSLGGQPEAFF	TGTGCCAGCAGCTTGGGGGGGCAACCTGAAGCTTTCTTT
13	TRBD1	NA	TRBV20-1	TRBJ1-4	CSAWTGAKEKLFF	TGCAGTGCTTGGACAGGGGCCAAGGAAAAACTGTTTTTT
14	TRBD1	few	TRBV20-1	TRBJ2-2	CSARTGSTTGELFF	TGCAGTGCACGGACAGGGAGCACCACCGGGGAGCTGTTTTTT
16	TRBD1	NA	TRBV20-1	TRBJ2-4	CSARGTDRGAKNIQYF	TGCAGTGCTAGAGGGACGGACAGGGGGGCCAAAAACATTCAGTACTTC
12	NA	few	TRBV20-1	TRBJ2-3	CSPKRATDTQYF	TGCAGCCCTAAGCGGGCCACAGATACGCAGTATTTT
13	TRBD2	few	TRBV3-1	TRBJ2-7	CASTRGGGYEQYF	TGTGCCAGCACCCGGGGGGGGGGCTACGAGCAGTACTTC
11	NA	many	TRBV20-1	TRBJ2-1	CSASLGDEQFF	TGCAGTGCTAGTTTGGGCGATGAGCAGTTCTTC
13	TRBD1	many	TRBV28	TRBJ1-1	CASRSQGDTEAFF	TGTGCCAGCAGATCACAGGGGGACACTGAAGCTTTCTTT
15	NA	few	TRBV7-2	TRBJ2-3	CASSSQGTVTDTQYF	TGTGCCAGCAGCTCCCAGGGGACGGTCACAGATACGCAGTATTTT
15	TRBD2	NA	TRBV19	TRBJ2-7	CASSSPSGGRDEQYF	TGTGCCAGTAGTTCCCCCTCGGGAGGGAGGGACGAGCAGTACTTC
13	NA	NA	TRBV19	TRBJ1-1	CASSTFRATEAFF	TGTGCCAGTAGTACATTCAGGGCCACTGAAGCTTTCTTT
15	NA	few	TRBV4-3	TRBJ1-2	CASSQGSGQSYGYTF	TGCGCCAGCAGCCAAGGTAGCGGACAGTCCTATGGCTACACCTTC
14	NA	few	TRBV28	TRBJ2-5	CASNTRGSGETQYF	TGTGCCAGCAATACAAGAGGGTCGGGAGAGACCCAGTACTTC
15	TRBD2	NA	TRBV7-2	TRBJ2-7	CASTWVAGESYEQYF	TGTGCCAGCACCTGGGTAGCGGGAGAGTCCTACGAGCAGTACTTC
13	NA	NA	TRBV7-9	TRBJ1-6	CASSGQYNSPLHF	TGTGCCAGCAGCGGACAGTATAATTCACCCCTCCACTTT
13	NA	many	TRBV7-8	TRBJ1-6	CATHRQANSPLHF	TGTGCCACGCACCGGCAGGCTAATTCACCCCTCCACTTT
15	NA	few	TRBV3-1	TRBJ2-1	CASSRGQDSYNEQFF	TGTGCCAGCAGCCGGGGACAAGACTCCTACAATGAGCAGTTCTTC
14	NA	few	TRBV14	TRBJ2-5	CASSQVGTRETQYF	TGTGCCAGCAGCCAGGTCGGGACCCGGGAGACCCAGTACTTC
15	NA	many	TRBV7-2	TRBJ2-7	CASSLAAVSSYEQYF	TGTGCCAGCAGCTTAGCGGCGGTATCCTCCTACGAGCAGTACTTC
16	TRBD1	NA	TRBV3-1	TRBJ2-5	CASSGLGQGFGETQYF	TGTGCCAGCAGCGGGCTGGGACAGGGGTTTGGAGAGACCCAGTACTTC
16	TRBD1	few	TRBV14	TRBJ1-2	CASSPYPGQGSDGYTF	TGTGCCAGCAGCCCCTATCCCGGACAGGGCTCCGATGGCTACACCTTC
14	NA	NA	TRBV6-1	TRBJ1-1	CASSERVQDTEAFF	TGTGCCAGCAGTGAGCGAGTGCAGGACACTGAAGCTTTCTTT